There are many counts of the clone carrying this TCR beta chain. The antigen remains unidentified. Time point meaning: persistent/refractory GD, antithyroid drugs over 5 years with positive TRAb. PBMC-extracted RNA yielded the TCR library. This sample was taken from a study of regulatory T cells in long-lasting Graves disease. Across the whole study: Persistent cases were those of Graves' disease that involved over 5 years of antithyroid drugs with positive TSH receptor antibodies. Findings and caveats of the study: Thyroid tissue went unstudied; only peripheral blood was examined.

Assembly of TCR beta libraries relied on iRepertoire HTBI primers together with Arm-PCR of CDR3 regions. In TCRdb, the multiplex PCR reads were re-called with MiXCR into one record per CDR3 protein. This sample carries 420,000 or so distinct CDR3 sequences, about 25% of them seen once, and the ten largest clones take about a quarter. Sequences were derived from peripheral blood mononuclear cells (PBMCs), sampled when the disease was refractory, from a patient treated with antithyroid drugs. The sequence was collected from a female donor with Graves disease.

The DNA of the CDR3 is TGCAGTGCTAGAGACTACACAGGGACTAGCGGGACCCCCAATGAGCAGTTCTTC. It is translated as CSARDYTGTSGTPNEQFF. This chain uses TRBV20-1 with TRBJ2-5, with 13 bases lining up with TRBD2. Matching the DNA end better, TRBJ2-1 makes the J call doubtful. Germline V CDR1 and CDR2: DFQATT, SNEGSKA (reference sequence). This CDR3 region has 18 residues.